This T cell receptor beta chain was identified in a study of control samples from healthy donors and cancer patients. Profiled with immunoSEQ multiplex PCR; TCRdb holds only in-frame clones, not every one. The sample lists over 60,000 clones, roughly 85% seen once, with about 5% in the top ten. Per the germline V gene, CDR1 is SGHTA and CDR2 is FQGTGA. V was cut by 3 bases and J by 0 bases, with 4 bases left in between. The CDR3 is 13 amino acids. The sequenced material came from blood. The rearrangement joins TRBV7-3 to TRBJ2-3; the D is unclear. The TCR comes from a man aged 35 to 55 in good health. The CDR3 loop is CASSFPSTDTQYF. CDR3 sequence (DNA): TGTGCCAGCAGCTTCCCTAGCACAGATACGCAGTATTTT.